One and the same sample provided the 22 T cell receptor beta chains below, sequenced in a study of T cell responses to AZD1222 COVID-19 vaccine. This table comes from immunoSEQ multiplex PCR, and its TCRdb copy is limited to in-frame clones, with some not included. Here the sample spans under 140,000 clones, nearly 90% being singletons. Sample: peripheral blood, taken on day 0 of AZD1222 vaccination. These receptors all stem from an adult in good health.

This clone was observed a single time. The V gene is TRBV9, the J gene TRBJ2-6; the D gene is possibly TRBD2 (5 bases). Germline CDR1 reads SGDLS; CDR2 reads YYNGEE. The CDR3 extends over 15 amino acids. The V end lost 4 bases, the J end lost 5 bases, and 13 bases lay between the germline ends. CDR3 coding DNA: TGTGCCAGCAGCCCACGGAGAGGGAGGGCCAACGTCCTGACTTTC. Translated: CASSPRRGRANVLTF. The full variable domain, rest sourced from reference TRBV9 and TRBJ2-6, is DSGVTQTPKHLITATGQRVTLRCSPRSGDLSVYWYQQSLDQGLQFLIQYYNGEERAKGNILERFSAQQFPDLHSELNLSSLELGDSALYFCASSPRRGRANVLTFGAGSRLTVL.

The chain joins TRBV9 to TRBJ1-1, with D unresolved. Per germline, CDR1 SGDLS and CDR2 YYNGEE. The CDR3 contains 16 residues. Trimming left V 0 bases short and J 3 bases short, with 15 bases between. CDR3 nucleotides: TGTGCCAGCAGCGTAGTCTCAACACAAAGGGACACTGAAGCTTTCTTT. Translation: CASSVVSTQRDTEAFF. The variable domain in full, completed from reference TRBV9 and TRBJ1-1, reads DSGVTQTPKHLITATGQRVTLRCSPRSGDLSVYWYQQSLDQGLQFLIQYYNGEERAKGNILERFSAQQFPDLHSELNLSSLELGDSALYFCASSVVSTQRDTEAFFGQGTRLTVV.

The chain has TRBV28 and TRBJ1-3; 9 bases are a match to TRBD1. There are 14 residues in the CDR3. J was trimmed by 4 bases and V by 6 bases; bases with no gene match: 4. From germline, CDR1 is MDHEN and CDR2 SYDVKM. The CDR3 is CASRTGGSGNTIYF. In DNA, the CDR3 is TGTGCCAGCAGGACAGGGGGATCAGGAAACACCATATATTTT.

This clone was seen only once. The chain uses TRBV28 and TRBJ1-1; TRBD1 might be the D (6 bases). The CDR3 runs 12 residues. Germline values: CDR1 MDHEN, CDR2 SYDVKM. Trimming cost V 7 bases and J 4 bases, with 10 bases left between them. The CDR3 region has the DNA TGTGCCAGCACTAACAGGGTCACTGAAGCTTTCTTT. It specifies CASTNRVTEAFF.

The rearrangement uses TRBV3-1 (or the pseudogene TRBV3-2) and TRBJ1-5; D is unresolved. The V and J ends lost 0 bases and 6 bases respectively, with 6 bases between them. This CDR3 comprises 13 residues. The germline gives CDR1 LGHDT, CDR2 YNNKEL (reference sequence). The chain's CDR3 is CASSQDMSQPQHF. CDR3 DNA: TGTGCCAGCAGCCAAGATATGAGTCAGCCCCAGCATTTT.

This clone has more than one count but fewer than ten. This sequence joins TRBV28 and TRBJ1-2, with D possibly matching TRBD1 (6 bases). The germline V gene has CDR1 MDHEN and CDR2 SYDVKM. This CDR3 is built from 14 residues. The ends were cut back, 5 bases at V and 8 bases at J, with 18 bases in the middle. In DNA, the CDR3 is TGTGCCAGCAGTCCTGGGGGGGGGCCGGCAGGCTACACCTTC. It is translated as CASSPGGGPAGYTF.

The chain couples TRBV7-8 to TRBJ2-1, with D perhaps TRBD1 or TRBD2 (5 bases each). V shed 6 bases and J shed 7 bases, with 22 bases lying between them. The CDR3 is 16 amino acids. Germline V lookup: CDR1 SGHVS, CDR2 FQNEAQ. CDR3 protein: CASSLAMAGRLNEQFF. Written as DNA, the CDR3 is TGTGCCAGCAGTTTGGCGATGGCAGGGAGACTTAATGAGCAGTTCTTC.

The rearrangement links TRBV5-1 to TRBJ2-2; D remains unclear. This CDR3 comprises 15 residues. The V end lost 4 bases, the J end lost 6 bases, and 16 bases lay between the germline ends. Looked up from germline, CDR1 is SGHRS and CDR2 is YFSETQ. The CDR3 nucleotides read TGCGCCAGCAGCCACACCGTATCCATGTCCGGGGAGCTGTTTTTT. It encodes CASSHTVSMSGELFF.

CDR3 bases: TGTGCCAGTAGTCAACAGGGGAATCAGCCCCAGCATTTT. Amino acid sequence: CASSQQGNQPQHF. The chain carries TRBV19 and TRBJ1-5; 7 bases align to TRBD1. The CDR3 spans 13 residues. Trimming at V came to 5 bases and at J to 4 bases, leaving 2 bases not matched to a gene. Germline lookup yields CDR1 LNHDA and CDR2 SQIVND (reference sequence).

This rearrangement joins TRBV5-6 to TRBJ1-2; tentatively, D is TRBD1 (5 bases). Between the trimmed V and J ends, which lost 0 bases and 4 bases, there was a span of 13 bases. The germline CDR1 and CDR2 sequences are SGHDT and YYEEEE. The CDR3 has 15 amino acids. This CDR3 is CASSLDRDGGYGYTF. Written as DNA, the CDR3 is TGTGCCAGCAGCTTGGATCGGGACGGCGGCTATGGCTACACCTTC.

The chain carries TRBV28 and TRBJ2-1, with 8 bases aligning to TRBD1. There are 13 residues in the CDR3. With 5 bases clipped from V and 6 bases from J, the junction kept 3 bases outside the gene matches. The V gene's germline CDR1 is MDHEN and CDR2 SYDVKM. The CDR3 sequence is CASSEGQVNEQFF. For the CDR3, the DNA is TGTGCCAGCAGTGAGGGACAGGTCAATGAGCAGTTCTTC. The complete variable domain, with remaining parts taken from reference TRBV28 and TRBJ2-1, reads DVKVTQSSRYLVKRTGEKVFLECVQDMDHENMFWYRQDPGLGLRLIYFSYDVKMKEKGDIPEGYSVSREKKERFSLILESASTNQTSMYLCASSEGQVNEQFFGPGTRLTVL.

The chain uses TRBV2 and TRBJ2-2; D is possibly TRBD2 (5 bases). The ends were cut back, 6 bases at V and 0 bases at J, with 11 bases in the middle. Germline assignment: CDR1 SNHLY and CDR2 FYNNEI. CDR3 length: 15 amino acids. The DNA of the CDR3 is TGTGCCAGCAGGGAGGCGCTTCCGAACACCGGGGAGCTGTTTTTT. It is translated as CASREALPNTGELFF.

The genes are TRBV23-1 and TRBJ1-5; D is ambiguous. TRBV23-1 is treated as an ORF (open reading frame) with a function not yet certain. This CDR3 comprises 17 residues. The V end was cut by 3 bases, the J end by 1 base, with 16 bases between. CDR3: CASSHPSLPDSNQPQHF. CDR3 DNA sequence: TGCGCCAGCAGTCACCCCAGCCTACCTGACAGCAATCAGCCCCAGCATTTT.

The chain links TRBV6-5 to TRBJ1-5; no firm D call. The CDR3 extends over 14 amino acids. V was pared by 8 bases and J by 7 bases, with 18 bases between. The germline V gene encodes CDR1 MNHEY and CDR2 SVGAGI. The DNA for the CDR3 is TGTGCCAGCGTGGAGAGGTCACTGGTACAGCCCCAGCATTTT. Amino acid sequence: CASVERSLVQPQHF.

The V call is TRBV30, the J call TRBJ1-4; D is unclear. This CDR3 is built from 16 residues. Germline V gene data show CDR1 as GTSNPN and CDR2 as SVGIG (reference sequence). Deletions cut 0 bases from V and 0 bases from J, with 11 bases between. CDR3 region: CAWSVWDTATNEKLFF. The DNA of the CDR3 is TGTGCCTGGAGTGTTTGGGATACCGCAACTAATGAAAAACTGTTTTTT. The full variable domain, with the rest looked up from reference TRBV30 and TRBJ1-4, is SQTIHQWPATLVQPVGSPLSLECTVEGTSNPNLYWYRQAAGRGLQLLFYSVGIGQISSEVPQNLSASRPQDRQFILSSKKLLLSDSGFYLCAWSVWDTATNEKLFFGSGTQLSVL.

The chain links TRBV4-3 to TRBJ2-2; 12 bases match TRBD1. The CDR3 has 18 residues. V shed 0 bases, J shed 4 bases, and the junction held 6 bases outside the gene matches. Germline loops: CDR1 LGHNA, CDR2 YSLEER. CDR3 sequence (DNA): TGCGCCAGCAGCCAAGATGGGACAGGGGGCCGAGGCACCGGGGAGCTGTTTTTT. It translates to CASSQDGTGGRGTGELFF.

This clone was seen a few times. This sequence joins TRBV11-2 and TRBJ2-1; 10 bases line up with TRBD2. The ends lost 4 bases at V and 4 bases at J; junction bases unmatched: 10. The CDR3 runs 17 residues. Germline assignment: CDR1 SGHAT and CDR2 FQNNGV. The CDR3 nucleotides are TGTGCCAGCAGCTGGTGGGGAGCGGGAGGGTCGTACAATGAGCAGTTCTTC. This codes for CASSWWGAGGSYNEQFF. The complete variable domain, with remaining parts taken from reference TRBV11-2 and TRBJ2-1, reads EAGVAQSPRYKIIEKRQSVAFWCNPISGHATLYWYQQILGQGPKLLIQFQNNGVVDDSQLPKDRFSAERLKGVDSTLKIQPAKLEDSAVYLCASSWWGAGGSYNEQFFGPGTRLTVL.

V gene TRBV9 combines with J gene TRBJ1-1; D is perhaps TRBD1 (6 bases). From germline, CDR1 is SGDLS and CDR2 YYNGEE. V lost 3 bases and J lost 5, with 17 bases in between. This CDR3 has 15 residues. In nucleotides, the CDR3 is TGTGCCAGCAGCGCGGGACAAGACCCGAGGACTGAAGCTTTCTTT. This sequence encodes CASSAGQDPRTEAFF.

The rearrangement joins TRBV5-5 to TRBJ2-2; 7 bases match TRBD1. The CDR3 spans 14 residues. V dropped 4 bases and J dropped 4; count of bases not matched to a gene: 4. The V gene's germline CDR1 is SGHKS and CDR2 YYEKEE (reference sequence). The CDR3 nucleotides are TGTGCCAGCAGCGCCGACAGGGTCACCGGGGAGCTGTTTTTT. The encoded protein is CASSADRVTGELFF.

This rearrangement joins TRBV28 to TRBJ1-2, with TRBD1 matching 7 bases. The germline V gene encodes CDR1 MDHEN and CDR2 SYDVKM. The CDR3 length is 13 residues. V shed 5 bases and J 9 bases; nucleotides not matched to a gene: 9. The CDR3 region is CASSPSETGSYTF. The CDR3, as DNA: TGTGCCAGCAGTCCTTCGGAGACAGGGAGCTACACCTTC.

The V gene is TRBV28, the J gene TRBJ2-7, with TRBD2 matching 8 bases. Germline lookup yields CDR1 MDHEN and CDR2 SYDVKM. The V gene end was trimmed by 7 bases and the J gene end by 3 bases; junction bases not matched to a gene: 5. This CDR3 has 13 amino acids. CDR3 residues: CASKKAGVYEQYF. Here the CDR3 DNA reads TGTGCCAGCAAGAAAGCGGGGGTCTACGAGCAGTACTTC.

The rearrangement links TRBV15 to TRBJ1-4; D unclear. The germline V and J ends were trimmed by 4 bases and 4 bases, with 7 bases remaining between them. CDR3 length: 13 residues. The germline gives CDR1 LNHNV, CDR2 YYDKDF (reference sequence). CDR3 loop: CATSKGINEKLFF. The CDR3 DNA sequence: TGTGCCACCAGCAAAGGGATTAATGAAAAACTGTTTTTT.